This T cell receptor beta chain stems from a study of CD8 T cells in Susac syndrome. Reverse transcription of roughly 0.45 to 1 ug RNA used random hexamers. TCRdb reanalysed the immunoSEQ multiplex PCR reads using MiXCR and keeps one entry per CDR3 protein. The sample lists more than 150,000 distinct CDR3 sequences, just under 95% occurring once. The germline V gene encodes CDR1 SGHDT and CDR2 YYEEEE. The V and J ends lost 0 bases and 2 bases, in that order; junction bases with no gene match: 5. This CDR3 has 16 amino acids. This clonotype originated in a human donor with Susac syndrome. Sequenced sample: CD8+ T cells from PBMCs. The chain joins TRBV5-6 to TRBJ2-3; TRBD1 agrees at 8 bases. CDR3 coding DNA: TGTGCCAGCAGCTTGGGGCAGGGGGCCCTCACAGATACGCAGTATTTT. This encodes CASSLGQGALTDTQYF.